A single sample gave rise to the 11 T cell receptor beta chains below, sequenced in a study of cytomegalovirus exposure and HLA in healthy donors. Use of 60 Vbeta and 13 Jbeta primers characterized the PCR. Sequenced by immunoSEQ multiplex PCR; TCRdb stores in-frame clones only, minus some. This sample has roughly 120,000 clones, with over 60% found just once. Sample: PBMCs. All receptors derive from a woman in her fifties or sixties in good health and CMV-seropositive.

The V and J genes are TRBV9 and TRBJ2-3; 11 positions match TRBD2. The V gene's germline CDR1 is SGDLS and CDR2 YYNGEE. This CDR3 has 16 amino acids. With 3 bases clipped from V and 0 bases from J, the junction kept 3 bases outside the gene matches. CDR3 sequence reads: CASSAGLADSTDTQYF. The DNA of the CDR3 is TGTGCCAGCAGCGCGGGACTAGCGGATAGCACAGATACGCAGTATTTT.

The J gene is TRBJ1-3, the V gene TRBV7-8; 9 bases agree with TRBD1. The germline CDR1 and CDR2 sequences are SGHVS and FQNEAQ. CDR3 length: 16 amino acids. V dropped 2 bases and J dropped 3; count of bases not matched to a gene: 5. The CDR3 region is CASSLTYRGLGNTIYF. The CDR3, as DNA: TGTGCCAGCAGCTTAACTTACAGGGGGCTTGGAAACACCATATATTTT.

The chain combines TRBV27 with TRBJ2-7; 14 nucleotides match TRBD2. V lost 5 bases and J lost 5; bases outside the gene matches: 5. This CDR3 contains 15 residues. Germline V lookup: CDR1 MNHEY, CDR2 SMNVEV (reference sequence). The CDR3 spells CASSMGLAGADEQYF. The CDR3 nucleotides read TGTGCCAGCAGTATGGGACTAGCGGGGGCGGACGAGCAGTACTTC.

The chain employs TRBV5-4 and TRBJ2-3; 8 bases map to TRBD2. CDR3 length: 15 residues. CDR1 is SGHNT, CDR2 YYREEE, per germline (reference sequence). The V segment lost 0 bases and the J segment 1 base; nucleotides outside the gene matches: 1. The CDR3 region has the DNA TGTGCCAGCAGCTTGGCGGGGGGGGGCACAGATACGCAGTATTTT. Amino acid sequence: CASSLAGGGTDTQYF.

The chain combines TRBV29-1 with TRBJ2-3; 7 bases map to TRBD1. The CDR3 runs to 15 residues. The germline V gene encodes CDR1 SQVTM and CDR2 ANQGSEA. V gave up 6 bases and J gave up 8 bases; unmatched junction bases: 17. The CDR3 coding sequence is TGCAGCGTCGACCACCTTGGGCAGGGGGATAGTACGCAGTATTTT. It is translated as CSVDHLGQGDSTQYF.

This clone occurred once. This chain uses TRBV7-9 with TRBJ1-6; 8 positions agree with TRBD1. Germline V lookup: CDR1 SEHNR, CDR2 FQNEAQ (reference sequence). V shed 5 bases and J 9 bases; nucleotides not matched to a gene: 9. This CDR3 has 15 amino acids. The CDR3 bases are TGTGCCAGCAGCCGGGAGAGGACAGGGCGTTCACCCCTCCACTTT. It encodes CASSRERTGRSPLHF.

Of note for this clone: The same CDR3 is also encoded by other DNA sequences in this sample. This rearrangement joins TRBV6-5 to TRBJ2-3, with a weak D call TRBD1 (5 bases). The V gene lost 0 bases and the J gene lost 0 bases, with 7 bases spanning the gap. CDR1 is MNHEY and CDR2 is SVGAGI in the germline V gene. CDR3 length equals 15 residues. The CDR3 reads CASSYSTASTDTQYF. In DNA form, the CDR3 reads TGTGCCAGCAGTTACTCGACAGCGAGCACAGATACGCAGTATTTT.

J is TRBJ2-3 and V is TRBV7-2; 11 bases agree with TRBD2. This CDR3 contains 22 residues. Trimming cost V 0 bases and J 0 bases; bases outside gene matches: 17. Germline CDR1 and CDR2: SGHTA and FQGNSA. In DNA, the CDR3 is TGTGCCAGCAGCTTAGCCTACCCCACTAGCGGGAGATTAAGGGGCAGCACAGATACGCAGTATTTT. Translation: CASSLAYPTSGRLRGSTDTQYF.

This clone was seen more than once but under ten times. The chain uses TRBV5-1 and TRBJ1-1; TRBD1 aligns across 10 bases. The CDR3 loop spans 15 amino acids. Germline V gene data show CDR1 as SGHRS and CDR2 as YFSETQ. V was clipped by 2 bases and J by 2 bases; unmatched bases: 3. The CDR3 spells CASSFGTGENTEAFF. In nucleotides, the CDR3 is TGCGCCAGCAGCTTCGGGACAGGGGAAAACACTGAAGCTTTCTTT.

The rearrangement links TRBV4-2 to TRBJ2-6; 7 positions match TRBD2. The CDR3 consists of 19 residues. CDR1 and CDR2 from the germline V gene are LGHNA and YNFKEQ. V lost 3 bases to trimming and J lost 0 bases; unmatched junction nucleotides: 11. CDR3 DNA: TGTGCCAGCAGCCACCCCAAGGGGAGGGGCAGCTCTGGGGCCAACGTCCTGACTTTC. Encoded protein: CASSHPKGRGSSGANVLTF.

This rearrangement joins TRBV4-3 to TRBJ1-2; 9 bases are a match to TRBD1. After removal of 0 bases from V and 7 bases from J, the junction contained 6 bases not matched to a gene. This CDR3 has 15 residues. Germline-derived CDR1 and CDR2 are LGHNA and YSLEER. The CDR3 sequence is CASSQDAQGARGYTF. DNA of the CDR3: TGCGCCAGCAGCCAAGACGCACAGGGGGCCCGTGGCTACACCTTC.